Below, 19 T cell receptor beta chains from the same sample are listed, as sequenced in a study of blood T cell repertoires in COVID-19. Assay used: immunoSEQ multiplex PCR; TCRdb lists only in-frame clones, some missing. This sample has about 190,000 clones; about three quarters occur once, and the top ten carry about 2.8%. Sequenced material: peripheral blood. Receptors originate from a woman aged 80 or over with active or convalescent COVID-19.

The chain links TRBV5-1 to TRBJ2-3, with D possibly TRBD1 on 6 matching bases. The CDR3 consists of 17 residues. CDR1 is SGHRS, CDR2 YFSETQ, per germline. Between the trimmed V and J ends, which lost 1 base and 0 bases, there was a span of 15 bases. CDR3 amino acids: CASSLSGQASSTDTQYF. The CDR3 nucleotides are TGCGCCAGCAGCTTGTCGGGACAAGCATCTAGCACAGATACGCAGTATTTT.

V gene TRBV5-4 combines with J gene TRBJ1-1; 7 positions match TRBD1. V was clipped by 9 bases and J by 12 bases; unmatched bases: 17. CDR1 is SGHNT, CDR2 YYREEE, per germline (reference sequence). The CDR3 has 13 residues. The CDR3 DNA sequence: TGTGCCACCACGATATACTTACAGGGGATAACTTTCTTT. Amino acid sequence: CATTIYLQGITFF.

The gene calls are TRBV5-8 and TRBJ2-1; TRBD2 agrees at 12 bases. This CDR3 region has 15 residues. Germline CDR1 SGHTS, CDR2 YDEGEE. The V and J ends lost 0 bases and 8 bases, in that order; junction bases with no gene match: 3. CDR3 sequence reads: CASSLGLAGDDEQFF. The DNA of the CDR3 is TGTGCCAGCAGCTTGGGACTAGCGGGGGACGATGAGCAGTTCTTC.

The chain links TRBV28 to TRBJ2-5, with 7 bases that match TRBD1. Germline lookup yields CDR1 MDHEN and CDR2 SYDVKM. V dropped 6 bases and J dropped 6; count of bases not matched to a gene: 16. The CDR3 covers 16 residues. CDR3 in DNA: TGTGCCAGCAGCCCCTCGGGACAGTTCCCCCTGAAGACCCAGTACTTC. Translated: CASSPSGQFPLKTQYF.

The chain is built from TRBV28 and TRBJ2-6; 7 bases align to TRBD1. Trimming at V came to 5 bases and at J to 0 bases, leaving 13 bases not matched to a gene. Germline V gene lookup returns CDR1 MDHEN and CDR2 SYDVKM. The CDR3 totals 19 residues. In DNA form, the CDR3 reads TGTGCCAGCAGTCCTCCCACCGGGACAGTGAACTCTGGGGCCAACGTCCTGACTTTC. Its translation is CASSPPTGTVNSGANVLTF.

The gene calls are TRBV19 and TRBJ2-2; weak D call: TRBD2 (5 bases). V lost 7 bases, J lost 7 bases, and 16 bases lay in between. Germline CDR1 LNHDA, CDR2 SQIVND (reference sequence). The CDR3 sequence is 14 residues long. The CDR3 spells CASMDSGMGGELFF. CDR3 nucleotide sequence: TGTGCCAGTATGGATTCCGGGATGGGCGGGGAGCTGTTTTTT.

J is TRBJ1-5 and V is TRBV2; no definite D call. Germline V CDR1 and CDR2: SNHLY, FYNNEI. The CDR3 totals 14 residues. Trimming left V 4 bases short and J 4 bases short, with 11 bases between. CDR3 residues: CASSGRAINQPQHF. CDR3 sequence (DNA): TGTGCCAGCAGTGGCCGTGCGATTAATCAGCCCCAGCATTTT.

The CDR3 DNA sequence: TGTGCCAGCAGTTTATCCCAGGGGGCTTTTCAGCCCCAGCATTTT. The encoded protein is CASSLSQGAFQPQHF. This chain joins TRBV27 and TRBJ1-5, with 8 bases that match TRBD1. After removal of 0 bases from V and 6 bases from J, the junction contained 4 bases not matched to a gene. The CDR3 extends over 15 amino acids. Per the germline V gene, CDR1 is MNHEY and CDR2 is SMNVEV (reference sequence).

This chain joins TRBV27 and TRBJ2-1, with TRBD2 matching over 10 bases. After removal of 5 bases from V and 4 bases from J, the junction contained 11 bases not matched to a gene. CDR1 is MNHEY and CDR2 is SMNVEV in the germline V gene (reference sequence). This CDR3 has 17 residues. Here the CDR3 DNA reads TGTGCCAGCAGTAATGCGATAGCGGGGGGTACGTACAATGAGCAGTTCTTC. Translating it yields CASSNAIAGGTYNEQFF.

This chain connects TRBV6-5 to TRBJ2-7; D call uncertain. CDR1 and CDR2 (germline): MNHEY, SVGAGI. The CDR3 length is 11 residues. Deletions cut 8 bases from V and 0 bases from J, with 5 bases between. The CDR3 DNA reads TGTGCCAGCTCCGGCTCCTACGAGCAGTACTTC. Amino acids: CASSGSYEQYF.

This chain joins TRBV5-4 and TRBJ2-7, with D possibly TRBD2 on 6 matching bases. V was pared by 3 bases and J by 2 bases, with 12 bases between. The CDR3 covers 14 residues. CDR1 and CDR2 (germline): SGHNT, YYREEE (reference sequence). CDR3 DNA: TGTGCCAGCAGCTCACCGGGACTTCCCTACGAGCAGTACTTC. Translation: CASSSPGLPYEQYF.

The chain has TRBV27 and TRBJ2-7, with a tentative D call TRBD2 (6 bases). The CDR3 runs to 14 residues. Trimming took 2 bases from V and 2 from J, leaving 10 bases between them. Germline V gene sequence: CDR1 MNHEY, CDR2 SMNVEV (reference sequence). CDR3 region: CASSLLGGTYEQYF. Here the CDR3 DNA reads TGTGCCAGCAGTTTACTGGGGGGAACCTACGAGCAGTACTTC.

The CDR3 bases are TGTGCCAGCTCACCAACTAGCGGGGGGGACAATGAGCAGTTCTTC. It codes for CASSPTSGGDNEQFF. J is TRBJ2-1 and V is TRBV18; 13 nucleotides line up with TRBD2. Germline CDR1 and CDR2: KGHSH and LQKENI. The CDR3 extends over 15 amino acids. V trimming: 2 bases; J trimming: 5 bases; junction bases outside the gene matches: 0.

V usage is TRBV5-5 and J usage is TRBJ2-7; the match to TRBD1 covers 9 bases. Trimming took 6 bases from V and 3 from J; bases not matched to a gene: 7. The germline gives CDR1 SGHKS, CDR2 YYEKEE (reference sequence). CDR3 length: 14 residues. The CDR3 DNA follows: TGTGCCAGCACCGCCGGGGGACAGGGCTACGAGCAGTACTTC. Its translation: CASTAGGQGYEQYF.

The chain links TRBV2 to TRBJ2-1; 7 bases are a match to TRBD1. Per the germline V gene, CDR1 is SNHLY and CDR2 is FYNNEI. The CDR3 consists of 14 residues. V was clipped by 2 bases and J by 10 bases; unmatched bases: 8. CDR3 in DNA: TGTGCCAGCAGTGAAAGACAGGGCCCTCGGGAGCAGTTCTTC. It encodes CASSERQGPREQFF. Using reference TRBV2 and TRBJ2-1 for the parts outside the CDR3, the full variable domain is EPEVTQTPSHQVTQMGQEVILRCVPISNHLYFYWYRQILGQKVEFLVSFYNNEISEKSEIFDDQFSVERPDGSNFTLKIRSTKLEDSAMYFCASSERQGPREQFFGPGTRLTVL.

This rearrangement joins TRBV6-4 to TRBJ2-1; D is unclear. The CDR3 totals 15 residues. V gave up 6 bases and J gave up 0 bases, with 12 bases separating them. Germline V CDR1 and CDR2: MRHNA, SNTAGT. The CDR3 loop reads CASSNSSNSYNEQFF. The CDR3 DNA sequence: TGTGCCAGCAGCAACAGTAGTAACTCCTACAATGAGCAGTTCTTC.

This clone was observed once. This chain uses TRBV9 with TRBJ2-1, with 7 bases identical to TRBD1. CDR3 length: 14 amino acids. Germline trimming cut 4 bases from V and 9 bases from J; bases unmatched to any gene: 10. From germline, CDR1 is SGDLS and CDR2 YYNGEE. CDR3 amino acids: CASSRSRGWGEQFF. CDR3 nucleotides: TGTGCCAGCAGCAGAAGCAGGGGGTGGGGTGAGCAGTTCTTC.

This chain joins TRBV2 and TRBJ2-5; 11 nucleotides match TRBD1. Germline-derived CDR1 and CDR2 are SNHLY and FYNNEI. The V and J ends lost 6 bases and 10 bases, in that order; junction bases with no gene match: 4. The CDR3 is 12 residues long. The CDR3 spells CASRGQGEGQYF. CDR3 nucleotides: TGTGCCAGCAGGGGACAGGGGGAGGGCCAGTACTTC.

This clone has only one observation. This CDR3 is CASSYGGRGTGNEQFF. As DNA, the CDR3 is TGTGCCAGCAGTTACGGGGGGCGGGGGACCGGGAATGAGCAGTTCTTC. The chain couples TRBV6-5 to TRBJ2-1, with a tentative D call TRBD2 (7 bases). The CDR3 has 16 amino acids. With 2 bases removed from V and 7 bases from J, the gap between germline ends came to 18 bases. Germline V gene sequence: CDR1 MNHEY, CDR2 SVGAGI.